This T cell receptor beta chain is drawn from a study of shared clonotypes between healthy human individuals. Study-wide results and caveats: Clonotypes which were not shared had lower generation probabilities than clonotypes that all four donors shared. As a rule, naive subsets had a larger estimated richness than memory subsets. Roughly 5% was the fraction of naive CD4 clonotypes found shared across a handful of donors.

This clone was observed a single time. As yet, its antigen is unknown. Deep was the level used in running the assay. This table comes from immunoSEQ multiplex PCR, and its TCRdb copy is limited to in-frame clones, with some not included. In the table there are 550,000 to 750,000 clones, about 90% of which are singletons. Naive CD8 cells lacked CD45RO, underwent positive selection for CCR7 and left out terminally differentiated effector memory CD45RA+ cells. There are 15 residues in the CDR3. Germline loops: CDR1 SGHTA, CDR2 FQGTGA. Germline trimming cut 1 base from V and 3 bases from J; bases unmatched to any gene: 3.

Sample: naive CD8+ T cells sorted from blood. This receptor was taken from a man younger than 40 in good health. V and J are TRBV7-3 and TRBJ2-3; 8 nucleotides match TRBD2. The CDR3 DNA is TGTGCCAGCAGCTTAAGCGGGGGGCAAACAGATACGCAGTATTTT. The encoded protein is CASSLSGGQTDTQYF.